The clone carrying this TCR beta chain was observed once. One end of the junction does not line up with germline, which may come from a read error. This entry comes from a study of cytomegalovirus exposure and HLA in healthy donors. The CDR3 totals 14 residues. Germline V gene data show CDR1 as SGHTA and CDR2 as FQGNSA. In the PCR, 60 Vbeta and 13 Jbeta primers were used. Here immunoSEQ multiplex PCR was the method, and the copy in TCRdb shows in-frame clones only, minus some. Among around 150,000 clones listed, approximately 80% were seen once. This receptor was taken from a man between 18 and 35 years old in good health and CMV-seropositive. The J gene is TRBJ1-3, the V gene TRBV7-2; D is uncertain. Material: PBMCs. DNA for the CDR3: TGTGCCAGCAACTTACGAGGCTACGGAAACACCATATATTTT. Its protein product is CASNLRGYGNTIYF.